The T cell receptor (beta chain) described here comes from a study of T cell changes during pregnancy in multiple sclerosis. The CDR3 consists of 16 residues. V was clipped by 5 bases and J by 3 bases; unmatched bases: 8. CDR1 is SGHKS and CDR2 is YYEKEE in the germline V gene (reference sequence). This clone occurred once. Using immunoSEQ multiplex PCR, the repertoire was profiled, and TCRdb retains in-frame clones only, with some absent. The table has under 55,000 clones, about 90% seen once. The TCR comes from a female donor in good health, enrolled as a control in a pregnancy study. Here the sequenced sample was CD4+ T cells from peripheral blood mononuclear cells, taken after pregnancy. V gene TRBV5-5 combines with J gene TRBJ2-1; 10 bases agree with TRBD2. CDR3 in amino acids: CASRELAGINYNEQFF. The CDR3, as DNA: TGTGCCAGCAGGGAACTAGCGGGAATCAACTACAATGAGCAGTTCTTC.